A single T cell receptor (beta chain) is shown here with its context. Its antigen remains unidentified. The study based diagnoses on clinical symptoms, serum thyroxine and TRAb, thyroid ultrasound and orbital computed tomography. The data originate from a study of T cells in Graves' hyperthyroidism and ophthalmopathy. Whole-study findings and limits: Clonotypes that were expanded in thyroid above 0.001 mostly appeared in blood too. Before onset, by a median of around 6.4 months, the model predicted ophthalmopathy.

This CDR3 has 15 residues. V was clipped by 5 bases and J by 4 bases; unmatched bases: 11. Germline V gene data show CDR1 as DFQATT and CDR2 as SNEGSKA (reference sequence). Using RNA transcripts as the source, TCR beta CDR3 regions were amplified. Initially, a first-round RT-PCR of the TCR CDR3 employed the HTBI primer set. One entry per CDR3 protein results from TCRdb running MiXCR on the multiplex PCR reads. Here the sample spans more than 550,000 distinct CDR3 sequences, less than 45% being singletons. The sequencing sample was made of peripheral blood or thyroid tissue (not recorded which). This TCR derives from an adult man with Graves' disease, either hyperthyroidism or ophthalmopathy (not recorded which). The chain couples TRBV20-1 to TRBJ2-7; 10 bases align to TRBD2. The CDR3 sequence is CSAGGWSGRGYEQYF. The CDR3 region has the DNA TGCAGTGCTGGAGGGTGGAGCGGGAGGGGGTACGAGCAGTACTTC.